One TCR beta chain is described in this entry. This specimen comes from a study of cytomegalovirus exposure and HLA in healthy donors. 60 Vbeta and 13 Jbeta primers were used in PCR. The table came from immunoSEQ multiplex PCR; TCRdb's copy has only in-frame clones and leaves some out. The data contain about 150,000 clones, approximately 75% of them singletons. This receptor was obtained from a man younger than 30 in good health and CMV-seronegative. The sequenced material came from PBMCs.

CDR3 nucleotides: TGTGCCAGCGATCGTCCCCGGGGCGGGGATGGCTACACCTTC. Translated: CASDRPRGGDGYTF. V is TRBV11-2 and J is TRBJ1-2; possible D gene TRBD1, 5 bases. Germline lookup yields CDR1 SGHAT and CDR2 FQNNGV. Trimming removed 8 bases from V and 6 bases from J, with 19 bases in between. This CDR3 has 14 amino acids.